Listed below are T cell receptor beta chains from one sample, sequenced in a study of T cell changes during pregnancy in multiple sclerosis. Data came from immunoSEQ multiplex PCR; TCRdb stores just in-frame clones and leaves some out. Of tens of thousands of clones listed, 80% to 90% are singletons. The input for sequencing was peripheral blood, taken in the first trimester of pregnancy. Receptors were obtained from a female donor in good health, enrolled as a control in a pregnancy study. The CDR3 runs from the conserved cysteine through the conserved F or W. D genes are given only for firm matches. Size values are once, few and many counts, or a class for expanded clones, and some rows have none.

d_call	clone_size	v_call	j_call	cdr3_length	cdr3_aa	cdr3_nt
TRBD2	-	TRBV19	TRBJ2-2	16	CASSTLRGYDTGELFF	TGTGCCAGTAGTACCCTGCGGGGGTACGACACCGGGGAGCTGTTTTTT
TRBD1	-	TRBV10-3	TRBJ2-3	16	CAISEFGTGGPDTQYF	TGTGCCATCAGTGAGTTCGGGACAGGGGGGCCAGATACGCAGTATTTT
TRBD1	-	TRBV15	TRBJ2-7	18	CATSRDIGGRDRSYEQYF	TGTGCCACCAGCAGGGATATTGGCGGTCGGGACAGATCCTACGAGCAGTACTTC
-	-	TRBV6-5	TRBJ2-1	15	CASSYGGLLNNEQFF	TGTGCCAGCAGTTACGGCGGACTGCTTAACAATGAGCAGTTCTTC
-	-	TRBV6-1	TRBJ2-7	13	CASSAREYYEQYF	TGTGCCAGCAGTGCCCGGGAGTACTACGAGCAGTACTTC
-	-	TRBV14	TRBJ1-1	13	CASSQVRPTEAFF	TGTGCCAGCAGCCAAGTCCGTCCGACTGAAGCTTTCTTT
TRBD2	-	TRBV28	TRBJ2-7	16	CASSPVSGRSLDEQYF	TGTGCCAGCAGTCCCGTTAGCGGGAGAAGTTTGGACGAGCAGTACTTC
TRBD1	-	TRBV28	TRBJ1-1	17	CASSTEVDRGWDTEAFF	TGTGCCAGCAGTACTGAGGTCGACAGGGGCTGGGACACTGAAGCTTTCTTT
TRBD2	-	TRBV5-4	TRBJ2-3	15	CASSQLAGSTDTQYF	TGTGCCAGCAGCCAACTAGCGGGGTCCACAGATACGCAGTATTTT
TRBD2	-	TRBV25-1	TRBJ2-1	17	CASSAPNGLAGGDEQFF	TGTGCCAGCAGCGCTCCCAACGGGCTAGCGGGTGGGGATGAGCAGTTCTTC
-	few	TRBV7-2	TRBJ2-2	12	CASSLDLGELFF	TGTGCCAGCAGCTTAGATCTCGGGGAGCTGTTTTTT
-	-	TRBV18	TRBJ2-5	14	CASSPPVGAETQYF	TGTGCCAGCTCACCACCAGTAGGGGCCGAGACCCAGTACTTC
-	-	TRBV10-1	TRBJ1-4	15	CASSESGQLNEKLFF	TGCGCCAGCAGTGAGTCAGGACAGCTAAATGAAAAACTGTTTTTT
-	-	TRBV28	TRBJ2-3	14	CASSSLGMTDTQYF	TGTGCCAGCAGTTCCCTAGGAATGACAGATACGCAGTATTTT
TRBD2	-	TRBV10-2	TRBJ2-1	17	CASSDGGVTSGIDEQFF	TGCGCCAGCAGTGATGGAGGGGTGACTAGCGGTATTGATGAGCAGTTCTTC
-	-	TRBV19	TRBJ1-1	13	CATLSGGWTEAFF	TGTGCCACCTTGAGCGGGGGATGGACTGAAGCTTTCTTT
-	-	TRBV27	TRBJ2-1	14	CASSDLGAHNEQFF	TGTGCCAGCAGTGACTTAGGGGCCCACAATGAGCAGTTCTTC
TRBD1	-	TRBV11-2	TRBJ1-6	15	CASSLEATGNSPLHF	TGTGCCAGCAGCTTAGAAGCGACAGGGAATTCACCCCTCCACTTT
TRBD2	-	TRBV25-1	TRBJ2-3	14	CASGAGVVADTQYF	TGTGCCAGCGGAGCGGGAGTCGTCGCAGATACGCAGTATTTT
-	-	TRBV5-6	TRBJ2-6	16	CASSPKGMAGANVLTF	TGTGCCAGCAGCCCCAAGGGGATGGCTGGGGCCAACGTCCTGACTTTC
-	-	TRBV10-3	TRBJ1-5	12	CAISEPQRPQHF	TGTGCCATCAGTGAGCCACAAAGACCCCAGCATTTT
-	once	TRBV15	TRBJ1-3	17	CATSRDLGDYSGNTIYF	TGTGCCACCAGCAGAGATTTGGGGGACTACTCTGGAAACACCATATATTTT
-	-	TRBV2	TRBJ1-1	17	CASSGYFSRGKNTEAFF	TGTGCCAGCAGTGGGTATTTCTCGCGGGGAAAGAACACTGAAGCTTTCTTT
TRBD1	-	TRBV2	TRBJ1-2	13	CASSGDSRIFYTF	TGTGCCAGCAGTGGGGACAGCAGGATTTTCTACACCTTC
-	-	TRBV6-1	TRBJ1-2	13	CASSENEGDGYTF	TGTGCCAGCAGTGAAAACGAAGGGGATGGCTACACCTTC
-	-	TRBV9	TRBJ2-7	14	CASSVSGFSYEQYF	TGTGCCAGCAGTGTTAGCGGATTCTCCTACGAGCAGTACTTC